The 26 T cell receptor beta chains listed next were all sequenced from one sample in a study of tumor-infiltrating lymphocytes in primary liver carcinoma. Synthesis of TCR beta cDNA was carried out from around 540 ng total RNA with a constant-region primer. The TCR beta library was amplified through three nested multiplex PCR rounds in a modified ARM-PCR procedure. Each of the first two PCR rounds ran approximately 11 cycles with TRBV1-TRBV30 forward and C-beta reverse primers. TCRdb independently ran MiXCR on the multiplex PCR reads; one entry per CDR3 protein. The sample shows about 330,000 distinct CDR3 sequences, about two thirds of them seen only once. Germline DNA was also extracted, with blood RNA taken from unsorted whole blood. The specimen sequenced was peripheral blood. The receptors derive from a man in his forties with primary liver carcinoma and hepatitis B virus infection.

On this clonotype itself: Just one base apart from a much larger clone, this may be a read error. J is TRBJ2-7 and V is TRBV5-5, with a weak D call TRBD1 (6 bases). The CDR3 has 14 residues. Per the germline V gene, CDR1 is SGHKS and CDR2 is YYEKEE (reference sequence). Trimming took off 9 bases at V and 4 bases at J, with 20 bases between the two ends. The CDR3 DNA follows: TGTGCCAACATCCTCGGACAGAGGACGTACGAGCAGTACTTC. It is translated as CANILGQRTYEQYF.

As for this clonotype: Possible read error: a much larger clone is one base away. The J gene is TRBJ1-3, the V gene TRBV6-5; tentative D call: TRBD1 (6 bases). With 7 bases removed from V and 0 bases from J, the gap between germline ends came to 19 bases. The CDR3 has 17 residues. From germline, CDR1 is MNHEY and CDR2 SVGAGI. CDR3 amino acids: CASTSGPGAHSGNTIYF. CDR3 bases: TGTGCCAGCACCTCCGGGCCAGGGGCCCACTCTGGAAACACCATATATTTT.

The sample holds a few counts of this clonotype. At one boundary the junction diverges from the germline segment, which might be a read error. The chain carries TRBV11-1 and TRBJ2-1; 8 bases agree with TRBD2. Germline loops: CDR1 SGHAT, CDR2 FQDESV (reference sequence). There are 15 residues in the CDR3. The CDR3: CASSSSGSAYNEQLF. In DNA, the CDR3 is TGTGCCAGTAGCTCGAGCGGGAGTGCCTACAATGAGCAGTTGTTC. Full variable domain (missing parts from reference TRBV11-1 and TRBJ2-1): EAEVAQSPRYKITEKSQAVAFWCDPISGHATLYWYRQILGQGPELLVQFQDESVVDDSQLPKDRFSAERLKGVDSTLKIQPAELGDSAMYLCASSSSGSAYNEQLFGPGTRLTVL.

J is TRBJ2-2 and V is TRBV30, with TRBD2 matching 10 bases. The CDR3 extends over 17 amino acids. Germline CDR1 is GTSNPN and CDR2 is SVGIG (reference sequence). The CDR3 region is CVWSVRTSGPNTGELFF. The CDR3, as DNA: TGTGTATGGAGTGTACGGACTAGCGGTCCGAACACCGGGGAGCTGTTTTTT.

About this clonotype itself: A read error may explain this, as a much larger clone is one base away. The rearrangement joins TRBV10-1 to TRBJ2-2; D is undetermined. CDR1 and CDR2 from the germline V gene are WNHNN and SYGVQD (reference sequence). This CDR3 is 14 amino acids long. CDR3 sequence: CASGESHPTGELFF. As DNA, the CDR3 is TGCGCCAGCGGTGAGTCTCATCCCACCGGGGAGCTGTTTTTT.

The chain links TRBV20-1 to TRBJ2-7; perhaps TRBD2 as D (6 bases). In germline, CDR1 is DFQATT, CDR2 SNEGSKA (reference sequence). Trimming left V 4 bases short and J 4 bases short, with 17 bases between. The CDR3 extends over 14 amino acids. In DNA form, the CDR3 reads TGCAGTGCTATTTCGGGACTCCCGGGATACGAGCAGTACTTC. Translating gives CSAISGLPGYEQYF.

Comment on this clonotype: A junction boundary mismatches the germline segment, possibly from a read error. The rearrangement uses TRBV14 and TRBJ2-7; no clear D. In germline, CDR1 is SGHDN, CDR2 FVKESK. This CDR3 has 14 residues. The CDR3 nucleotides are TGTGTCAGCAGCCAAGAAGGGCTATCCTACGAGCAGTACTTC. Translation gives CVSSQEGLSYEQYF.

In its sample, this clonotype was seen a few times. The chain employs TRBV6-5 and TRBJ1-5; tentative D call: TRBD1 (5 bases). This CDR3 has 13 residues. V shed 7 bases and J shed 7 bases, with 14 bases lying between them. CDR1 is MNHEY and CDR2 is SVGAGI in the germline V gene. CDR3 sequence (DNA): TGTGCCAGCAACAAGCCAGGGAAACAGCCCCAGCATTTT. Its protein is CASNKPGKQPQHF.

Worth noting for this clonotype: The junction does not match germline at one end; this may be a read error. The chain joins TRBV29-1 to TRBJ1-2; D is ambiguous. The CDR3 is made up of 12 amino acids. Germline CDR1 is SQVTM and CDR2 is ANQGSEA. Written as DNA, the CDR3 is TGCAGCGTCCCTAAAGTTAACTATGACTACATCTTC. Protein sequence: CSVPKVNYDYIF.

This chain joins TRBV11-2 and TRBJ2-1, with D perhaps TRBD1 (5 bases). The CDR3 extends over 13 amino acids. Trimming removed 0 bases at V and 9 bases at J, with 9 bases between. Looked up from germline, CDR1 is SGHAT and CDR2 is FQNNGV. CDR3 loop: CASSLDVGVEQFF. The CDR3 bases are TGTGCCAGCAGCTTAGACGTAGGGGTTGAGCAGTTCTTC.

The genes are TRBV12-3 or TRBV12-4 and TRBJ2-3; 10 bases map to TRBD2. Trimming cost V 4 bases and J 0 bases; bases outside gene matches: 16. The CDR3 sequence is 20 residues long. The CDR3 loop reads CASSWGLRLAGEGSTDTQYF. The CDR3 DNA is TGTGCCAGCAGTTGGGGTCTGAGACTAGCGGGCGAGGGAAGCACAGATACGCAGTATTTT.

For this clonotype: The junction differs from germline at one of its ends, possibly a read error. Here the CDR3 reads CAINGTGPSGSSNTGELFF. CDR3 in DNA: TGTGCCATCAATGGGACAGGCCCTAGCGGGTCGTCGAACACAGGGGAGCTGTTTTTT. The rearrangement joins TRBV10-3 to TRBJ2-2, with D perhaps matching TRBD1 or TRBD2 (8 bases each). CDR1 is ENHRY, CDR2 SYGVKD, per germline. This CDR3 is 19 amino acids long.

Note on this clonotype: This CDR3 is missing its conserved last phenylalanine or tryptophan, likely due to a read error. The chain links TRBV11-2 to TRBJ2-7; 11 bases fit TRBD1. J gave up 3 bases and V 9 bases, and 10 bases lay outside the gene matches. Per germline, CDR1 SGHAT and CDR2 FQNNGV. There are 15 residues in the CDR3. CDR3: CASSPPDRGLYEQYS. The CDR3 DNA is TGTGCCAGTAGCCCCCCGGACAGGGGGCTCTACGAGCAGTACTCT.

This clonotype occurred once. Its ends do not fully match the called genes, so a read error is possible. The chain couples TRBV11-2 to TRBJ2-5; D might be TRBD1 or TRBD2, each matching 5 bases. The germline CDR1 and CDR2 sequences are SGHAT and FQNNGV. This CDR3 spans 15 amino acids. The CDR3 loop reads CACSLTRGAPKTQYF. The DNA of the CDR3 is TGTGCCTGCAGCCTTACCAGAGGGGCGCCGAAGACCCAGTACTTC.

Notes on this clonotype: Just one base apart from a much larger clone, this may be a read error. The CDR3 loop reads CVSMASGSASMGTQYF. CDR3 sequence (DNA): TGTGTCAGCATGGCTAGCGGGAGTGCCTCCATGGGGACCCAGTACTTC. The J gene is TRBJ2-5, the V gene TRBV6-6; TRBD2 aligns across 10 bases. The CDR3 contains 16 residues. Germline CDR1 and CDR2: MNHNY and SVGAGI (reference sequence).

About this clonotype itself: This likely comes from a read error, as the CDR3 has no conserved phenylalanine or tryptophan at its end. V usage is TRBV13 and J usage is TRBJ2-3, with 11 positions matching TRBD2. Looked up from germline, CDR1 is PRHDT and CDR2 is FYEKMQ (reference sequence). The V segment lost 5 bases and the J segment 4 bases; nucleotides outside the gene matches: 17. The CDR3 has 19 residues. The CDR3 region is CASSRLSGRARSGSDTQYI. CDR3 DNA: TGTGCCAGCAGCCGCCTTAGCGGGAGGGCCCGATCGGGGTCAGATACGCAGTATATT.

Worth noting for this clonotype: A much larger clone differs by one base, so this may be a read error. This chain uses TRBV4-1 with TRBJ2-4, with 7 bases aligning to TRBD2. The CDR3 has 15 amino acids. Germline V gene lookup returns CDR1 MGHRA and CDR2 YSYEKL. V shed 4 bases, J shed 7 bases, and the junction held 10 bases outside the gene matches. CDR3 residues: CASSRGLAEENIQYF. In nucleotides, the CDR3 is TGCGCCAGCAGCCGTGGCCTAGCGGAGGAGAACATTCAGTACTTC.

In this sample, this clonotype turned up many times. V usage is TRBV6-6 and J usage is TRBJ2-1, with 10 bases that match TRBD2. Germline-derived CDR1 and CDR2 are MNHNY and SVGAGI (reference sequence). After removal of 7 bases from V and 4 bases from J, the junction contained 10 bases not matched to a gene. CDR3 length: 16 amino acids. The CDR3 nucleotides are TGTGCCAGCAACGATCGGCTAGCGGGGGCGTACAATGAGCAGTTCTTC. This sequence encodes CASNDRLAGAYNEQFF.

This clonotype occurred many times. The chain couples TRBV6-5 to TRBJ2-3; 9 nucleotides agree with TRBD2. V was pared by 2 bases and J by 7 bases, with 7 bases of the junction left unmatched. This CDR3 is built from 15 residues. Germline lookup yields CDR1 MNHEY and CDR2 SVGAGI. The CDR3 region has the DNA TGTGCCAGCAGTTACCGCGGGGGGGAACTAAATACGCAGTATTTT. The encoded protein is CASSYRGGELNTQYF.

This clonotype was seen ten or more times. The chain recombines TRBV6-6 with TRBJ2-5; 11 bases agree with TRBD1. V lost 2 bases to trimming and J lost 4 bases; unmatched junction nucleotides: 3. Germline CDR1 is MNHNY and CDR2 is SVGAGI (reference sequence). This CDR3 is built from 15 residues. The CDR3 here is CASSYGTGGGETQYF. The CDR3 DNA sequence: TGTGCCAGCAGTTACGGGACAGGGGGGGGAGAGACCCAGTACTTC.

The rearrangement joins TRBV5-1 to TRBJ2-5; 7 nucleotides agree with TRBD2. Germline lookup yields CDR1 SGHRS and CDR2 YFSETQ. Unmatched junction bases numbered 1, after V lost 1 base and J lost 1 base. The CDR3 is 14 amino acids. As DNA, the CDR3 is TGCGCCAGCAGCTTGAGCGGGACCCAAGAGACCCAGTACTTC. It codes for CASSLSGTQETQYF.

In the case of this clonotype: At one boundary the junction diverges from the germline segment, which might be a read error. The chain recombines TRBV4-2 with TRBJ2-2; 7 bases line up with TRBD2. In germline, CDR1 is LGHNA, CDR2 YNFKEQ. The CDR3 sequence is 13 residues long. CDR3 sequence (DNA): TGTGTCAGCTTGGGGGGGAACACCGGGGAGTTGTTTTTT. Protein sequence: CVSLGGNTGELFF.

Comment on this clonotype: It may be a read error: a sequence one base away is much more abundant. The V and J genes are TRBV6-6 and TRBJ1-6; no definite D call. Germline V gene data show CDR1 as MNHNY and CDR2 as SVGAGI (reference sequence). Trimming shortened V by 1 base and J by 6 bases, and 13 bases separated the two germline ends. There are 16 residues in the CDR3. In nucleotides, the CDR3 is TGTGCCAGCAGTTACTTAGTATCAAAGGCTAATTCACCCCTCCACTTT. Protein product: CASSYLVSKANSPLHF.

As concerns this clonotype: A clone one base away is much larger, so this may be a read error. This chain connects TRBV12-3 or TRBV12-4 to TRBJ1-3, with unresolved D. Deletions cut 6 bases from V and 0 bases from J, with 6 bases between. This CDR3 region has 13 residues. The chain's CDR3 is CASRALSGNTIYF. For the CDR3, the DNA is TGTGCCAGCAGGGCCCTCTCTGGAAACACCATATATTTT.

This clonotype was seen at least ten times. V and J are TRBV7-9 and TRBJ2-2, with TRBD1 identical over 7 bases. The germline gives CDR1 SEHNR, CDR2 FQNEAQ (reference sequence). The junction had 4 bases not matched to a gene; V was cut back by 5 bases and J by 7 bases. CDR3 length: 13 amino acids. The CDR3 DNA follows: TGTGCCAGCAGCCCGACAGGGCACGGGGAGCTGTTTTTT. Translation: CASSPTGHGELFF.

Note on this clonotype: This CDR3 is missing its conserved last phenylalanine or tryptophan, likely due to a read error. V is TRBV11-2 and J is TRBJ1-2; D may be TRBD1 (5 bases). The CDR3 spans 12 residues. In germline, CDR1 is SGHAT, CDR2 FQNNGV. V lost 5 bases, J lost 8 bases, and 12 bases lay in between. The CDR3 bases are TGTGCCAGCAGCGAGCAGGGACGGGGCTACACCTCC. Translating gives CASSEQGRGYTS.